This passage covers 21 T cell receptor beta chains from one sample sequenced in a study of T cell repertoires in cytomegalovirus infection. TCRdb re-called the reads through MiXCR, storing one row per CDR3 protein. The repertoire includes roughly 320,000 distinct CDR3 sequences, 8% to 10% of them detected once, and less than 3% sits in the top ten. What was sequenced was PBMCs. These receptors came from a human donor in good health (CMV status not recorded). Some clones in this sample may be carry-over from other donors' samples.

This clonotype showed up many times. CDR3 DNA sequence: TGTGCCAGCAGTTGGGCAGGAGGGATAGAGACCCAGTACTTC. Protein product: CASSWAGGIETQYF. This chain links TRBV12-3 or TRBV12-4 with TRBJ2-5; weak D call: TRBD2 (6 bases). CDR3 length equals 14 residues. The V end lost 4 bases, the J end lost 4 bases, and 13 bases lay between the germline ends.

This clonotype was counted many times. The chain uses TRBV7-8 and TRBJ1-5; TRBD1 agrees at 8 bases. Trimming cost V 5 bases and J 3 bases; bases outside gene matches: 9. Per germline, CDR1 SGHVS and CDR2 FQNEAQ. This CDR3 has 16 residues. Here the CDR3 DNA reads TGTGCCAGCAGCATTTCGGGACAGGTTAACAATCAGCCCCAGCATTTT. Amino acid sequence: CASSISGQVNNQPQHF.

The V call is TRBV14, the J call TRBJ2-3, with D perhaps TRBD2 (6 bases). Germline lookup yields CDR1 SGHDN and CDR2 FVKESK. This CDR3 is built from 15 residues. V was clipped by 1 base and J by 0 bases, with 8 bases between them. The CDR3 sequence: CASSQGEASTDTQYF. CDR3 nucleotides: TGTGCCAGCAGCCAAGGGGAGGCAAGCACAGATACGCAGTATTTT.

This clonotype was seen repeatedly, ten times or more. The chain has TRBV29-1 and TRBJ2-2, with D perhaps TRBD2 (7 bases). The V gene lost 3 bases and the J gene lost 5 bases, with 25 bases spanning the gap. The CDR3 runs to 18 residues. Germline CDR1 is SQVTM and CDR2 is ANQGSEA. The CDR3 sequence is CSVDAGKKGGGRTGELFF. The CDR3 region has the DNA TGCAGCGTTGATGCGGGAAAGAAGGGGGGGGGCCGTACCGGGGAGCTGTTTTTT.

J is TRBJ1-6 and V is TRBV7-9; no clear D. This CDR3 has 14 residues. The V end lost 2 bases, the J end lost 9 bases, and 11 bases lay between the germline ends. Germline V gives CDR1 SEHNR, CDR2 FQNEAQ (reference sequence). CDR3 region: CASSLRDVGSPLHF. CDR3 bases: TGTGCCAGCAGCTTACGGGATGTTGGTTCACCCCTCCACTTT.

This clonotype showed up many times. The chain links TRBV27 to TRBJ1-1, with D hard to call. The V end lost 8 bases, the J end lost 4 bases, and 11 bases lay between the germline ends. Germline V gene lookup returns CDR1 MNHEY and CDR2 SMNVEV (reference sequence). CDR3 length: 12 residues. The CDR3: CASFFGGTEAFF. CDR3 in DNA: TGTGCCAGCTTCTTTGGCGGCACTGAAGCTTTCTTT.

This clonotype was observed at least ten times. This chain connects TRBV7-9 to TRBJ2-5; D remains unclear. Trimming left V 3 bases short and J 2 bases short, with 7 bases between. Germline CDR1 reads SEHNR; CDR2 reads FQNEAQ (reference sequence). The CDR3 extends over 13 amino acids. This CDR3 reads CASSFTVQETQYF. Written as DNA, the CDR3 is TGTGCCAGCAGCTTTACGGTTCAAGAGACCCAGTACTTC.

This clonotype was seen ten or more times. The gene calls are TRBV28 and TRBJ2-5, with D uncertain. V lost 8 bases and J lost 5, with 15 bases in between. The CDR3 has 13 amino acids. Germline-derived CDR1 and CDR2 are MDHEN and SYDVKM. The DNA of the CDR3 is TGTGCCAGCGGTAACTTGGGCGTGGAGACCCAGTACTTC. Translated: CASGNLGVETQYF. Together with reference TRBV28 and TRBJ2-5, the CDR3 gives the full variable domain: DVKVTQSSRYLVKRTGEKVFLECVQDMDHENMFWYRQDPGLGLRLIYFSYDVKMKEKGDIPEGYSVSREKKERFSLILESASTNQTSMYLCASGNLGVETQYFGPGTRLLVL.

This clonotype was detected ten times or more. This chain joins TRBV5-4 and TRBJ2-1; no definite D call. Per the germline V gene, CDR1 is SGHNT and CDR2 is YYREEE (reference sequence). The length of the CDR3 is 12 residues. V lost 4 bases to trimming and J lost 5 bases, with 7 bases between them. CDR3 loop: CASSNDNNEQFF. CDR3 DNA sequence: TGTGCCAGCAGCAACGACAACAATGAGCAGTTCTTC.

This clonotype came up a few times. The chain joins TRBV5-1 to TRBJ2-2, with TRBD1 identical over 7 bases. The CDR3 contains 16 residues. Germline CDR1 reads SGHRS; CDR2 reads YFSETQ. With 4 bases clipped from V and 4 bases from J, the junction kept 10 bases outside the gene matches. CDR3 sequence: CASSPRTGGGTGELFF. CDR3 nucleotide sequence: TGCGCCAGCAGCCCCCGGACAGGCGGAGGCACCGGGGAGCTGTTTTTT.

At least ten counts were recorded for this clonotype. This chain joins TRBV28 and TRBJ2-5; D remains ambiguous. The CDR3 contains 13 residues. V lost 2 bases to trimming and J lost 2 bases, with 6 bases between them. Germline assignment: CDR1 MDHEN and CDR2 SYDVKM. The CDR3 coding sequence is TGTGCCAGCAGTTTAATTATGCAAGAGACCCAGTACTTC. Translation gives CASSLIMQETQYF.

The sample holds a few counts of this clonotype. The chain employs TRBV6-5 and TRBJ1-5; 7 bases align to TRBD1. The V and J ends lost 4 bases and 2 bases, in that order; junction bases with no gene match: 5. This CDR3 has 15 amino acids. Germline values: CDR1 MNHEY, CDR2 SVGAGI. CDR3 region: CASSSTGKGNQPQHF. The CDR3 nucleotides are TGTGCCAGCAGTTCGACAGGGAAGGGCAATCAGCCCCAGCATTTT.

A few counts support this clonotype. This chain connects TRBV4-1 to TRBJ2-5; D ambiguous. The CDR3 sequence is 18 residues long. The V end was cut by 0 bases, the J end by 0 bases, with 17 bases between. Germline CDR1 reads MGHRA; CDR2 reads YSYEKL. Written as DNA, the CDR3 is TGCGCCAGCAGCCAAGATTTTACGACAACATGGTACCAAGAGACCCAGTACTTC. Residues: CASSQDFTTTWYQETQYF.

This clonotype appeared many times. The chain has TRBV7-9 and TRBJ1-2; a weak D match, TRBD1 (5 bases). The CDR3 sequence is 16 residues long. Trimming left V 2 bases short and J 7 bases short, with 20 bases between. From germline, CDR1 is SEHNR and CDR2 FQNEAQ (reference sequence). The CDR3 loop is CASSLSPGTARGGYTF. DNA for the CDR3: TGTGCCAGCAGCTTATCCCCCGGGACGGCGCGGGGTGGCTACACCTTC. Filled out from reference TRBV7-9 and TRBJ1-2, the complete variable domain reads DTGVSQNPRHKITKRGQNVTFRCDPISEHNRLYWYRQTLGQGPEFLTYFQNEAQLEKSRLLSDRFSAERPKGSFSTLEIQRTEQGDSAMYLCASSLSPGTARGGYTFGSGTRLTVV.

This clonotype was observed many times. The rearrangement uses TRBV12-3 or TRBV12-4 and TRBJ2-3, with D perhaps assigned TRBD1 or TRBD2 (6 bases each). Trimming cost V 7 bases and J 1 base, with 15 bases left between them. The CDR3 is 15 residues long. CDR3 sequence (DNA): TGTGCCAGCACCCTGAGGGGGGATCGCACAGATACGCAGTATTTT. Protein sequence: CASTLRGDRTDTQYF.

The gene calls are TRBV12-3 or TRBV12-4 and TRBJ2-3; D tentatively fits TRBD1 or TRBD2 (7 bases each). The CDR3 extends over 15 amino acids. V was shortened by 3 bases and J by 8 bases, with 18 bases between the two germline ends. The CDR3 loop is CASSLRPGGDPTQYF. The CDR3, as DNA: TGTGCCAGCAGTTTGCGGCCAGGGGGGGATCCTACGCAGTATTTT.

This clonotype was detected many times. The CDR3 sequence is CASSSPWGATGANVLTF. As DNA, the CDR3 is TGTGCCAGCAGCTCCCCGTGGGGGGCGACTGGGGCCAACGTCCTGACTTTC. This chain joins TRBV7-9 and TRBJ2-6; D tentatively reads TRBD1 or TRBD2 (6 bases each). The V end was cut by 4 bases, the J end by 2 bases, with 15 bases between. Germline CDR1 SEHNR, CDR2 FQNEAQ (reference sequence). The CDR3 has 17 residues. Drawing the rest from reference TRBV7-9 and TRBJ2-6, the complete variable domain is DTGVSQNPRHKITKRGQNVTFRCDPISEHNRLYWYRQTLGQGPEFLTYFQNEAQLEKSRLLSDRFSAERPKGSFSTLEIQRTEQGDSAMYLCASSSPWGATGANVLTFGAGSRLTVL.

This clonotype was counted only a few times. This chain joins TRBV20-1 and TRBJ1-2; maybe TRBD1 (5 bases). V lost 6 bases, J lost 8 bases, and 13 bases lay in between. Germline V CDR1 and CDR2: DFQATT, SNEGSKA (reference sequence). This CDR3 is built from 11 residues. Here the CDR3 reads CSARHRRGYTF. The CDR3 DNA reads as TGCAGTGCCCGGCACAGGAGAGGCTACACCTTC.

This clonotype was observed a handful of times. V is TRBV9 and J is TRBJ2-1; 11 bases are a match to TRBD2. The J segment lost 3 bases and the V segment lost 4 bases, leaving 6 bases of the junction unmatched. This CDR3 is 16 amino acids long. Germline V gene lookup returns CDR1 SGDLS and CDR2 YYNGEE. The CDR3 DNA follows: TGTGCCAGCAGCTCCTCTAGCGGGGGGTTCTACAATGAGCAGTTCTTC. This translates into CASSSSSGGFYNEQFF.

This sequence joins TRBV11-3 and TRBJ2-1, with TRBD1 matching over 10 bases. With 5 bases clipped from V and 9 bases from J, the junction kept 10 bases outside the gene matches. Germline assignment: CDR1 SGHNT and CDR2 YENEEA. The CDR3 extends over 15 amino acids. CDR3 bases: TGTGCCAGCAGCCCAACGCGAGGACAGGGGGGTGAGCAGTTCTTC. Encoded protein: CASSPTRGQGGEQFF.

This clonotype was seen more than once but under ten times. The chain combines TRBV7-8 with TRBJ1-4; D is uncertain. CDR3 length: 14 residues. The germline gives CDR1 SGHVS, CDR2 FQNEAQ. V was clipped by 2 bases and J by 7 bases, with 11 bases between them. CDR3 bases: TGTGCCAGCAGCTTATTTAGCGAAGGTGAAAAACTGTTTTTT. This codes for CASSLFSEGEKLFF.